This T cell receptor (beta chain) was documented in a study of T cell responses to AZD1222 COVID-19 vaccine (dated by TCRdb to about 2021). Broadly, across the study: A total of about 240 trial participants underwent TCR sequencing, of whom about 200 received two doses of AZD1222 and about 26 received two doses of the MenACWY control vaccine. Trial participants were enrolled by age into 18-55, 56-69 and 70-plus year subgroups, with about 150, 27 and 61 TCR-sequenced participants respectively.

The CDR3 regions of human TCRbeta chains were subjected to immunosequencing. For the original study's pipeline: TCRs in the repertoires were compared against a reference library of SARS-CoV-2-specific TCRs that had been generated with the MIRA antigen-specificity platform. Breadth was defined as the fraction of unique TCRs that were SARS-CoV-2-associated, and depth was defined as the fraction of total T cells that were SARS-CoV-2-associated. Each spike-specific TCR was assigned to its reactive spike region and to a CD4 or CD8 class using the MIRA data. Log10-transformed breadth and depth values were compared by one-way ANOVA with Sidak's multiple comparisons tests. TCRdb re-hosts the immuneACCESS table, in-frame sequences only. Its copies lack some clones; in the studies checked, an unresolved V gene accounts for under half of them, and the cause for the rest is not known. V and J calls and clone size are copied from that table; D and trimming were computed from the DNA. For this sample there are about 130,000 clones; approximately 85% appear just once. 7.9% of the sample is taken by the ten largest.

Turning to this clone: The antigen this receptor binds is unknown. Per-base qualities were not stored, and no clone one base away is much larger.

The germline V gene specifies MNHNS as CDR1 and SASEGT as CDR2. Its CDR3 holds 17 amino acids, cysteine through phenylalanine. The read is trimmed to its CDR3 DNA, 51 bases read in frame from base 1. The junction shows trimming of 3 bases on V and 2 bases on J, plus 19 bases between the germline ends. This specimen's time point label, per the study, means: about 28 days (+/-7) after the second vaccine dose. According to the study, the label for this sample's treatment or condition signals: meningococcal conjugate vaccine given as trial control. Vaccinee samples were obtained from the UK trials COV001 and COV002, which included a single-blind randomized controlled phase 2/3 trial of AZD1222 (ChAdOx1 nCoV-19) in healthy adults. Trial participant PBMC samples were collected at day 0 and day 28 after the second dose for TCRbeta chain sequencing. The paper's findings and limits, for the study overall: Epitopes outside the regions mutated in the B.1.351 and B.1.1.7 variants were reportedly recognized by nearly half of the unique spike-specific TCRs. In the small 56-69-year group, the increase in depth fell short of significance, most likely because of low power. Vaccine-associated CD4 TCRs spanned the whole spike protein, with dominant responses in regions 160-218 and 743-854. Conclusions about previously exposed vaccinees are limited because only a handful of AZD1222 recipients were SARS-CoV-2 seropositive at baseline. Because no day 14 peak-response samples were available, repertoires were characterized only after the peak T cell response. Participants were mostly white British and included more females than males, and it was suggested by the authors that clonal diversity may have been underestimated. Spike-specific TCR breadth and depth rose significantly after two AZD1222 doses compared with day 0 and with MenACWY recipients.

The TCR comes from an adult who received the MenACWY meningococcal vaccine as a control. Sequencing was performed on peripheral blood, taken 28 days after the second dose of the MenACWY control vaccine. The chain is encoded by TRBV6-1 joined to TRBJ1-2; TRBD1 is perhaps the D gene, given 5 matching bases. In nucleotide form, the sequence is TGTGCCAGCAGTGAGAAACTAGGCTGGGGGGGAAACTATGGCTACACCTTC. This codes for CASSEKLGWGGNYGYTF.